These 32 T cell receptor beta chains share one sample of origin, sequenced in a study of T cell repertoires in cytomegalovirus infection. TCRdb fed the reads into MiXCR, producing one record per CDR3 protein. The sample includes about 150,000 distinct CDR3 sequences, about a quarter seen only once; the top ten take over 9.5%. Sequenced: PBMCs. The source of these receptors is a human donor in good health (CMV status not recorded). Some clones in this sample may be carry-over from other donors' samples.

The V call is TRBV27, the J call TRBJ2-3; 9 bases fit TRBD1. The junction had 10 bases not matched to a gene; V was cut back by 4 bases and J by 2 bases. The germline gives CDR1 MNHEY, CDR2 SMNVEV (reference sequence). The CDR3 runs to 17 residues. The CDR3 loop reads CASSSIQGALITDTQYF. The CDR3 DNA reads as TGTGCCAGCAGTTCCATACAGGGGGCGTTGATCACAGATACGCAGTATTTT.

This clonotype has only a few counts. The chain recombines TRBV29-1 with TRBJ2-3, with D maybe TRBD1 (6 bases). In germline, CDR1 is SQVTM, CDR2 ANQGSEA. Trimming shortened V by 2 bases and J by 2 bases, and 14 bases separated the two germline ends. The CDR3 is 15 residues long. CDR3 coding DNA: TGCAGCGTTGAATACGCAGGGGCTCACACAGATACGCAGTATTTT. Amino acids: CSVEYAGAHTDTQYF.

This chain connects TRBV27 to TRBJ2-3; either TRBD1 or TRBD2 may supply D (6 bases each). V lost 5 bases to trimming and J lost 5 bases, with 17 bases between them. From germline, CDR1 is MNHEY and CDR2 SMNVEV (reference sequence). The CDR3 has 15 amino acids. The chain's CDR3 is CASSTTGGLVDTQYF. The CDR3 coding sequence is TGTGCCAGCAGTACGACCGGGGGCCTAGTAGATACGCAGTATTTT.

This clonotype was seen a few times. The V call is TRBV29-1, the J call TRBJ1-2; no firm D call. The germline V and J ends were trimmed by 2 bases and 6 bases, with 16 bases remaining between them. CDR1 is SQVTM, CDR2 ANQGSEA, per germline. The CDR3 covers 14 residues. CDR3 nucleotide sequence: TGCAGCGTTGAAACGTCTGGCAGATTGGATGGCTACACCTTC. This translates into CSVETSGRLDGYTF.

This sequence joins TRBV7-8 and TRBJ2-5, with 8 bases identical to TRBD2. V lost 0 bases to trimming and J lost 4 bases; unmatched junction nucleotides: 7. Germline CDR1 reads SGHVS; CDR2 reads FQNEAQ. The CDR3 sequence is 16 residues long. The CDR3 protein is CASSLALAGPIETQYF. In nucleotides, the CDR3 is TGTGCCAGCAGCTTAGCTTTAGCGGGACCTATAGAGACCCAGTACTTC.

This clonotype was recorded many times. The chain carries TRBV7-2 and TRBJ2-1, with TRBD2 matching over 8 bases. Germline V CDR1 and CDR2: SGHTA, FQGNSA. V lost 1 base to trimming and J lost 6 bases; unmatched junction nucleotides: 8. The CDR3 is 16 residues long. For the CDR3, the DNA is TGTGCCAGCAGCTTAGTCCCGGCGGGGGGCCCCAATGAGCAGTTCTTC. It yields the protein CASSLVPAGGPNEQFF. The whole variable domain, filled in from reference TRBV7-2 and TRBJ2-1, reads GAGVSQSPSNKVTEKGKDVELRCDPISGHTALYWYRQSLGQGLEFLIYFQGNSAPDKSGLPSDRFSAERTGGSVSTLTIQRTQQEDSAVYLCASSLVPAGGPNEQFFGPGTRLTVL.

Ten or more counts support this clonotype. The chain joins TRBV11-1 to TRBJ2-7; D is unresolved. The CDR3 loop spans 15 amino acids. From germline, CDR1 is SGHAT and CDR2 FQDESV (reference sequence). Deletions cut 1 base from V and 2 bases from J, with 12 bases between. The DNA of the CDR3 is TGTGCCAGCAGCTTAGAGCGCTCTCCCGCCTACGAGCAGTACTTC. Its protein is CASSLERSPAYEQYF.

CDR3 nucleotides: TGTGCCAGCAGCTTAGTAGCCTACGAGCAGTACTTC. It codes for CASSLVAYEQYF. The genes are TRBV7-9 and TRBJ2-7; D is unresolved. With 1 base removed from V and 2 bases from J, the gap between germline ends came to 3 bases. The germline V gene has CDR1 SEHNR and CDR2 FQNEAQ (reference sequence). The length of the CDR3 is 12 residues.

The J gene is TRBJ2-7, the V gene TRBV6-2 or TRBV6-3; TRBD2 aligns across 7 bases. Per germline, CDR1 MNHEY and CDR2 SVGEGT. This CDR3 contains 15 residues. Losses at the gene ends were 7 bases for V and 2 bases for J; bases not matched to a gene: 11. The CDR3 DNA reads TGTGCCAGCACTCCACTAGCGACAAGCACCTACGAGCAGTACTTC. As protein: CASTPLATSTYEQYF.

The chain links TRBV18 to TRBJ2-7; TRBD1 aligns across 7 bases. The germline gives CDR1 KGHSH, CDR2 LQKENI. V was clipped by 1 base and J by 5 bases; unmatched bases: 8. The CDR3 covers 15 residues. DNA for the CDR3: TGTGCCAGCTCACCACAGTCGGGACAGTTCCACGAGCAGTACTTC. The encoded protein is CASSPQSGQFHEQYF.

This clonotype was seen once. This likely comes from a read error, as the CDR3 has no conserved phenylalanine or tryptophan at its end. The rearrangement uses TRBV15 and TRBJ2-3; the D is unclear. The CDR3 totals 14 residues. Germline V CDR1 and CDR2: LNHNV, YYDKDF (reference sequence). The germline V and J ends were trimmed by 4 bases and 8 bases, with 16 bases remaining between them. The chain's CDR3 is CATSTPTTMGTQYS. CDR3 nucleotide sequence: TGTGCCACCAGCACCCCCACCACCATGGGTACGCAGTATTCT.

The CDR3 sequence: CSVGFSTDTQYF. DNA for the CDR3: TGCAGCGTTGGTTTTAGCACAGATACGCAGTATTTT. The chain joins TRBV29-1 to TRBJ2-3, with D unresolved. In germline, CDR1 is SQVTM, CDR2 ANQGSEA. The length of the CDR3 is 12 residues. Trimming took 4 bases from V and 0 from J, leaving 5 bases between them.

This clonotype was found a few times. The genes are TRBV20-1 and TRBJ2-1, with 10 bases lining up with TRBD1. With 2 bases clipped from V and 7 bases from J, the junction kept 11 bases outside the gene matches. Germline assignment: CDR1 DFQATT and CDR2 SNEGSKA (reference sequence). The CDR3 totals 16 residues. CDR3 region: CSARPDRDRGVNEQFF. The CDR3 nucleotides are TGCAGTGCTAGACCCGATCGGGACAGGGGTGTTAATGAGCAGTTCTTC.

This clonotype has only a few counts. The V call is TRBV6-1, the J call TRBJ2-1; 7 bases fit TRBD1. V dropped 3 bases and J dropped 5; count of bases not matched to a gene: 13. Germline assignment: CDR1 MNHNS and CDR2 SASEGT. CDR3 size: 17 residues. As DNA, the CDR3 is TGTGCCAGCAGTGACGCAGGGGGTTATAAGTTTGACAATGAGCAGTTCTTC. Translating gives CASSDAGGYKFDNEQFF.

The chain carries TRBV11-2 and TRBJ2-7; D remains unclear. Trimming cost V 1 base and J 2 bases, with 6 bases left between them. The V gene's germline CDR1 is SGHAT and CDR2 FQNNGV. The CDR3 contains 13 residues. CDR3 residues: CASSLVSTYEQYF. The CDR3 DNA reads TGTGCCAGCAGCTTAGTTTCCACCTACGAGCAGTACTTC.

This clonotype came up many times. The J gene is TRBJ2-1, the V gene TRBV7-8; 9 nucleotides agree with TRBD2. Germline CDR1 is SGHVS and CDR2 is FQNEAQ. This CDR3 comprises 13 residues. V dropped 5 bases and J dropped 9; count of bases not matched to a gene: 5. The CDR3 nucleotides read TGTGCCAGCAGCAAGCGGGGGGCACGTGAGCAGTTCTTC. Protein sequence: CASSKRGAREQFF.

This clonotype was recorded at least ten times. The chain employs TRBV7-9 and TRBJ2-1, with 7 nucleotides matching TRBD1. Looked up from germline, CDR1 is SEHNR and CDR2 is FQNEAQ (reference sequence). The CDR3 sequence is 17 residues long. J gave up 4 bases and V 5 bases, and 14 bases lay outside the gene matches. The CDR3 spells CASSLKPGQRKYNEQFF. As DNA, the CDR3 is TGTGCCAGCAGCCTAAAGCCGGGACAGAGAAAGTACAATGAGCAGTTCTTC.

This clonotype was detected a few times. The CDR3 spells CASSPRHSNQPQHF. CDR3 DNA: TGTGCCAGCAGCCCCCGCCACTCCAATCAGCCCCAGCATTTT. The V gene is TRBV7-2, the J gene TRBJ1-5, with D uncertain. Trimming stripped 5 bases from V and 3 bases from J, with 11 bases between. In germline, CDR1 is SGHTA, CDR2 FQGNSA. The CDR3 is made up of 14 amino acids.

To note about this clonotype: A much larger clone differs from this one at a single base, so this may be a read error. The chain uses TRBV19 and TRBJ2-1; 8 bases are a match to TRBD2. Germline V gene data show CDR1 as LNHDA and CDR2 as SQIVND (reference sequence). The CDR3 contains 15 residues. The CDR3 bases are TGTGCCAGAAGTATCGGGGGGGTATCCTACAATGAGCAGTTCTTC. It encodes CARSIGGVSYNEQFF.

Worth noting for this clonotype: One end of the junction varies from germline; a read error may be responsible. The chain couples TRBV7-2 to TRBJ2-5; 7 nucleotides agree with TRBD2. The CDR3 totals 14 residues. Germline CDR1 reads SGHTA; CDR2 reads FQGNSA. The CDR3 DNA reads TGTGTCAGCAGGAAGGGCGGGAGCGTGGAGACCCAGTACTTC. This translates into CVSRKGGSVETQYF.

The CDR3 DNA is TGTGCCAGCAGCTCTTTACTCGGACGGGTACTTGTATACACTGAAGCTTTCTTT. It specifies CASSSLLGRVLVYTEAFF. The chain is built from TRBV5-6 and TRBJ1-1; D not resolved. This CDR3 comprises 18 residues. Trimming left V 3 bases short and J 3 bases short, with 24 bases between. CDR1 is SGHDT, CDR2 YYEEEE, per germline.

This clonotype appeared a few times. The chain combines TRBV7-2 with TRBJ1-2; D may be TRBD1 (5 bases). Germline CDR1 is SGHTA and CDR2 is FQGNSA. Deletions cut 5 bases from V and 5 bases from J, with 21 bases between. CDR3 length equals 16 residues. The CDR3 region has the DNA TGTGCCAGCAGCCCCGGCGGGGGGGGGGGAATTTATGGCTACACCTTC. It specifies CASSPGGGGGIYGYTF.

A few counts support this clonotype. The chain is built from TRBV20-1 and TRBJ2-7, with 7 bases that match TRBD1. CDR1 DFQATT and CDR2 SNEGSKA come from the germline V gene (reference sequence). Losses at the gene ends were 5 bases for V and 6 bases for J; bases not matched to a gene: 10. The CDR3 is made up of 13 amino acids. CDR3 in DNA: TGCAGTGCTGGCCCAGAGGGGGCCGGCGAGCAGTACTTC. Protein product: CSAGPEGAGEQYF.

This sequence joins TRBV2 and TRBJ2-7, with D unclear. Germline V gene data show CDR1 as SNHLY and CDR2 as FYNNEI. V was trimmed by 3 bases and J by 2 bases, leaving 14 bases between them. CDR3 size: 15 residues. CDR3 nucleotide sequence: TGTGCCAGCAGTGATGAAGAATCAATTGCCTACGAGCAGTACTTC. Its translation: CASSDEESIAYEQYF.

The CDR3 loop reads CSPVARVGETQYF. DNA for the CDR3: TGCAGCCCCGTCGCCAGGGTCGGGGAGACCCAGTACTTC. The genes are TRBV20-1 and TRBJ2-5; tentatively, D is TRBD1 (5 bases). Germline lookup yields CDR1 DFQATT and CDR2 SNEGSKA (reference sequence). This CDR3 spans 13 amino acids.

This clonotype was counted between two and nine times. This sequence joins TRBV19 and TRBJ1-5; TRBD1 might be the D (5 bases). CDR1 and CDR2 from the germline V gene are LNHDA and SQIVND (reference sequence). The CDR3 contains 19 residues. Deletions cut 5 bases from V and 7 bases from J, with 30 bases between. The CDR3 DNA reads TGTGCCAGTAGTTCTACATGGCGTCGGGGGAAGGGTTTCAGGCAGCCCCAGCATTTT. Protein sequence: CASSSTWRRGKGFRQPQHF.

This sequence joins TRBV20-1 and TRBJ1-6; the D is unclear. CDR1 and CDR2 from the germline V gene are DFQATT and SNEGSKA (reference sequence). CDR3 length: 12 residues. Trimming stripped 5 bases from V and 6 bases from J, with 8 bases between. CDR3 nucleotides: TGCAGTGCTGCTGAGGCTAATTCACCCCTCCACTTT. It translates to CSAAEANSPLHF.

This clonotype was seen a handful of times. CDR3 DNA: TGCAGCGTTGGTGCGGGGACGGATACGCAGTATTTT. Translated, it gives CSVGAGTDTQYF. The chain carries TRBV29-1 and TRBJ2-3, with D possibly being TRBD2 (6 bases). V lost 4 bases to trimming and J lost 6 bases, with 11 bases between them. The CDR3 runs to 12 residues. Germline CDR1 reads SQVTM; CDR2 reads ANQGSEA.

This clonotype was recorded at least ten times. The chain employs TRBV7-2 and TRBJ2-3; 8 bases fit TRBD1. The germline CDR1 and CDR2 sequences are SGHTA and FQGNSA. The J segment lost 8 bases and the V segment lost 4 bases, leaving 8 bases of the junction unmatched. The CDR3 length is 14 residues. The CDR3 DNA sequence: TGTGCCAGCAGCTCAGGACAGGGCACGGGTACGCAGTATTTT. This codes for CASSSGQGTGTQYF.

J is TRBJ1-2 and V is TRBV7-3; D unresolved. CDR3 size: 13 residues. From germline, CDR1 is SGHTA and CDR2 FQGTGA. The V and J ends lost 5 bases and 4 bases respectively, with 11 bases between them. CDR3 nucleotide sequence: TGTGCCAGCAGCAAGGGTGCGAGCTATGGCTACACCTTC. As protein: CASSKGASYGYTF.

The chain links TRBV24-1 to TRBJ2-3; TRBD1 agrees at 9 bases. This CDR3 has 15 residues. Trimming at V came to 2 bases and at J to 3 bases, leaving 2 bases not matched to a gene. CDR1 and CDR2 (germline): KGHDR, SFDVKD. The CDR3 protein is CATSDWTGATDTQYF. The CDR3, as DNA: TGTGCCACCAGTGATTGGACAGGGGCAACAGATACGCAGTATTTT.

The chain has TRBV28 and TRBJ2-2; D unclear. V dropped 3 bases and J dropped 6 bases, with 5 bases sitting between them. Germline CDR1 is MDHEN and CDR2 is SYDVKM. The CDR3 is made up of 12 amino acids. The CDR3 nucleotides read TGTGCCAGCAGTTTTGCCCCCGGGGAGCTGTTTTTT. Its protein is CASSFAPGELFF.